What follows are 13 T cell receptor beta chains derived from one specimen sequenced in a study of blood T cell repertoires in COVID-19. The data were produced by immunoSEQ multiplex PCR, yet TCRdb's version contains in-frame clones alone and is incomplete. Altogether tens of thousands of clones are present, roughly 89% being singletons, with the ten largest covering roughly 6%. The sequenced material came from peripheral blood. These receptors all stem from a man aged 65-85 years with active COVID-19.

The gene calls are TRBV27 and TRBJ1-4, with D perhaps matching TRBD1 (5 bases). The CDR3 is 12 amino acids. Looked up from germline, CDR1 is MNHEY and CDR2 is SMNVEV (reference sequence). Trimming stripped 3 bases from V and 8 bases from J, with 7 bases between. CDR3 sequence: CASSFRGEKLFF. DNA of the CDR3: TGTGCCAGCAGTTTTAGGGGCGAAAAACTGTTTTTT.

V and J are TRBV19 and TRBJ2-1; 9 bases are shared with TRBD1. The V gene's germline CDR1 is LNHDA and CDR2 SQIVND (reference sequence). The CDR3 covers 15 residues. V lost 3 bases and J lost 7; bases outside the gene matches: 7. The CDR3 is CASSMGTGRVNEQFF. DNA for the CDR3: TGTGCCAGTAGTATGGGGACAGGGCGTGTAAATGAGCAGTTCTTC.

J is TRBJ2-2 and V is TRBV6-6; D not resolved. The CDR3 runs 13 residues. Germline V gene lookup returns CDR1 MNHNY and CDR2 SVGAGI (reference sequence). V was cut by 5 bases and J by 0 bases, with 4 bases left in between. This chain's CDR3 is CASSGTNTGELFF. The CDR3 DNA follows: TGTGCCAGCAGTGGCACGAACACCGGGGAGCTGTTTTTT.

This clone was found once. The V call is TRBV12-5, the J call TRBJ1-4; TRBD1 matches 8 bases. V was pared by 5 bases and J by 10 bases, with 9 bases of the junction left unmatched. Germline CDR1 LGHNT, CDR2 FRNRAP. The CDR3 consists of 14 residues. CDR3: CASGTGTGERKLFF. The CDR3 DNA is TGTGCTAGTGGTACGGGGACAGGTGAAAGAAAACTGTTTTTT.

This sequence joins TRBV30 and TRBJ1-6; TRBD1 might be the D (5 bases). V was trimmed by 7 bases and J by 12 bases, leaving 16 bases between them. This CDR3 contains 12 residues. CDR1 is GTSNPN and CDR2 is SVGIG in the germline V gene (reference sequence). The CDR3 nucleotides are TGTGCCTTCTCCAGGGTCCGGGTACCCCTCCACTTT. The encoded protein is CAFSRVRVPLHF.

The chain employs TRBV6-2 or TRBV6-3 and TRBJ2-7; 10 bases line up with TRBD1. The CDR3 is 19 amino acids. V was pared by 4 bases and J by 4 bases, with 19 bases of the junction left unmatched. CDR1 is MNHEY and CDR2 is SVGEGT in the germline V gene. CDR3 loop: CASSSTGTGVGIRGYEQYF. DNA of the CDR3: TGTGCCAGCAGTTCCACCGGGACAGGGGTCGGAATCAGAGGATACGAGCAGTACTTC.

The chain is built from TRBV7-8 and TRBJ2-1, with D possibly TRBD2 on 5 matching bases. V was pared by 5 bases and J by 3 bases, with 17 bases between. There are 16 residues in the CDR3. The germline CDR1 and CDR2 sequences are SGHVS and FQNEAQ. The CDR3 loop reads CASSPKPGYHYNEQFF. As DNA, the CDR3 is TGTGCCAGCAGCCCTAAACCGGGATACCACTACAATGAGCAGTTCTTC.

The rearrangement uses TRBV3-1 (or the pseudogene TRBV3-2) and TRBJ1-2; TRBD1 might be the D (6 bases). Per germline, CDR1 LGHDT and CDR2 YNNKEL (reference sequence). V gave up 0 bases and J gave up 8 bases, with 13 bases separating them. The length of the CDR3 is 14 residues. CDR3 sequence (DNA): TGTGCCAGCAGCCAAGAGGAGCGGGGGGGCGGCTACACCTTC. Protein: CASSQEERGGGYTF.

V gene TRBV14 combines with J gene TRBJ1-1, with 7 nucleotides matching TRBD1. The J segment lost 8 bases and the V segment lost 0 bases, leaving 3 bases of the junction unmatched. The CDR3 spans 13 residues. Per germline, CDR1 SGHDN and CDR2 FVKESK. As DNA, the CDR3 is TGTGCCAGCAGCCAAGATGTGGGACAGGAAGCTTTCTTT. The encoded protein is CASSQDVGQEAFF.

The chain is built from TRBV7-6 and TRBJ2-2; 9 bases agree with TRBD1. CDR1 is SGHVS, CDR2 FNYEAQ, per germline. The length of the CDR3 is 18 residues. After removal of 4 bases from V and 4 bases from J, the junction contained 13 bases not matched to a gene. The DNA for the CDR3 is TGTGCCAGCAGCTGGGACCGGGACAGGGAGTCCAGCACCGGGGAGCTGTTTTTT. It is translated as CASSWDRDRESSTGELFF.

The chain employs TRBV7-9 and TRBJ2-5, with D possibly matching TRBD2 (5 bases). The CDR3 is 16 amino acids. Deletions cut 4 bases from V and 4 bases from J, with 19 bases between. Germline CDR1 and CDR2: SEHNR and FQNEAQ (reference sequence). The CDR3 loop reads CASSSPRRAGPETQYF. CDR3 DNA: TGTGCCAGCAGCTCGCCTCGCCGGGCGGGTCCAGAGACCCAGTACTTC.

The chain employs TRBV19 and TRBJ2-5; perhaps TRBD1 as D (5 bases). The CDR3 consists of 14 residues. With 5 bases removed from V and 1 base from J, the gap between germline ends came to 11 bases. Germline V gives CDR1 LNHDA, CDR2 SQIVND (reference sequence). In DNA, the CDR3 is TGTGCCAGTAGTTCGACAGCAATCCAAGAGACCCAGTACTTC. This encodes CASSSTAIQETQYF.

V gene TRBV4-3 combines with J gene TRBJ2-2; 8 bases match TRBD2. This CDR3 spans 14 amino acids. Germline lookup yields CDR1 LGHNA and CDR2 YSLEER. V gave up 1 base and J gave up 14 bases; unmatched junction bases: 9. CDR3 loop: CASSQVIGGGPLFF. The CDR3 DNA follows: TGCGCCAGCAGCCAAGTAATCGGGGGGGGGCCTCTGTTTTTT.